Detailed here is one T cell receptor (beta chain). Reverse transcription of 0.5 to 1 ug RNA was carried out with random hexamers. The TCR beta CDR3 was amplified by immunoSEQ multiplex PCR across 54 Vbeta, 13 Jbeta. TCRdb reanalysed the immunoSEQ multiplex PCR reads using MiXCR and keeps one entry per CDR3 protein. The sample holds 210,000 or so distinct CDR3 sequences, over 90% seen once. The CD8+ and CD4+ T cells were isolated magnetically using a negative isolation approach, whereas the TEMRA cells were enriched by FACS. This entry belongs to a study of CD8 T cells in Susac syndrome. The source of this sequence is a human donor with Susac syndrome. Sample: CD4+ T cells from PBMCs.

The CDR3: CAWQALGDTQYF. The DNA for the CDR3 is TGTGCCTGGCAGGCATTAGGGGATACGCAGTATTTT. V usage is TRBV30 and J usage is TRBJ2-3, with D unclear. Germline CDR1 reads GTSNPN; CDR2 reads SVGIG (reference sequence). This CDR3 has 12 amino acids. Trimming removed 5 bases at V and 6 bases at J, with 12 bases between.